This T cell receptor (beta chain) was found in a study of blood T cell repertoires in COVID-19. In the source study's methods: Cell counts per sample came from amplifying reference gene primers. The data were produced by immunoSEQ multiplex PCR, yet TCRdb's version contains in-frame clones alone and is incomplete. V, J and clone size are those of that table, while D and trimming were read from the DNA. The profile shows approximately 220,000 clones, more than 80% of them singletons. Participants, about 18 to 90 years old, spanned 24 US areas. Clinical histories supplied by participants themselves formed the basis of cohort assignment. This CDR3 contains 15 residues. Germline-derived CDR1 and CDR2 are SGHTA and FQGNSA. V shed 1 base and J shed 2 bases, with 12 bases lying between them.

This chain joins TRBV7-2 and TRBJ2-7, with D possibly being TRBD1 (5 bases). The sequenced material came from PBMCs or T cells enriched from blood (not recorded which). This receptor was taken from a woman aged 40 to 49 with acute COVID-19. CDR3 amino acids: CASSLVLGRAYEQYF. CDR3 coding DNA: TGTGCCAGCAGCTTAGTTTTGGGCAGGGCCTACGAGCAGTACTTC.